This T cell receptor beta chain was identified in a study of CD8+ T cells in alopecia areata. Broader study findings: Alopecia totalis/universalis scalp especially showed more expanded CD8+ clones than normal scalp.

In the case of this clone: Antigen unknown.

RNA was isolated and reverse transcribed to cDNA, the sequencing template. Measured with immunoSEQ multiplex PCR; TCRdb has only the in-frame clones, and not every one. The sample records 50,000 to 70,000 clones, roughly 40% being singletons. Germline trimming cut 6 bases from V and 7 bases from J; bases unmatched to any gene: 7. The CDR3 covers 13 residues. CDR1 is SQVTM and CDR2 is ANQGSEA in the germline V gene. V gene TRBV29-1 combines with J gene TRBJ1-2; TRBD1 aligns across 11 bases. Material for sequencing was NKG2D-low CD8+ T cells sorted from blood. The clonotype comes from a human donor with alopecia areata. The CDR3 DNA reads as TGCAGCGTATCCGGGACAGGGGGACGTGGCTACACCTTC. This codes for CSVSGTGGRGYTF.